One sample yielded the 2 T cell receptor beta chains listed below, sequenced in a study of cytomegalovirus exposure and HLA in healthy donors (dated by TCRdb to 2017 to 2019). Libraries were constructed by the immunoSEQ multiplex PCR assay. For the multiplex PCR, a mixture combining 60 forward primers for TCR Vbeta segments and 13 reverse primers for TCR Jbeta segments was used. TCRdb holds this immuneACCESS table with in-frame rearrangements only. Some clones are missing; in checked studies, unresolved V genes explain under half, and the rest has no known cause. The sample includes 150,000 to 200,000 clones, with roughly 65% observed a single time. Together, the top ten hold 4% to 5.5% of the sample. Sequencing was performed on PBMCs. These receptor sequences come from a woman aged 18-29 years in good health and CMV-seropositive.

CDR3 bases: TGTGCCAGCAGTTATGGACAGGGGGGTGAAAAACTGTTTTTT. This sequence encodes CASSYGQGGEKLFF. V and J are TRBV6-5 and TRBJ1-4; 10 nucleotides match TRBD1. CDR1 and CDR2 from the germline V gene are MNHEY and SVGAGI. The CDR3 spans 14 residues. V dropped 3 bases and J dropped 7; count of bases not matched to a gene: 2.

The CDR3 DNA is TGTGCCAGCAGCCAAGGTATCGACACCGGGGAGCTGTTTTTT. This encodes CASSQGIDTGELFF. The chain is built from TRBV4-2 and TRBJ2-2; no reliable D call. The CDR3 runs 14 residues. Germline V gene sequence: CDR1 LGHNA, CDR2 YNFKEQ. V lost 1 base, J lost 3 bases, and 6 bases lay in between.